One and the same sample provided the 28 T cell receptor beta chains below, sequenced in a study of T cell responses to AZD1222 COVID-19 vaccine. The protocol was immunoSEQ multiplex PCR, while the TCRdb copy is restricted to in-frame clones and leaves out a portion. The data show about 72,000 clones, over 75% seen once. Sequences were derived from peripheral blood, sampled on day 0 of AZD1222 vaccination. The origin of the receptors is an adult in good health.

This clone was seen just once. The chain couples TRBV5-1 to TRBJ2-1; 7 bases line up with TRBD1. This CDR3 comprises 15 residues. Germline V gene lookup returns CDR1 SGHRS and CDR2 YFSETQ. J lost 4 bases, V lost 3 bases, and 7 bases had no gene match. CDR3 DNA sequence: TGCGCCAGCAGCTCACGACAGGGAAATTACAATGAGCAGTTCTTC. It is translated as CASSSRQGNYNEQFF. The full variable domain, with the rest looked up from reference TRBV5-1 and TRBJ2-1, is KAGVTQTPRYLIKTRGQQVTLSCSPISGHRSVSWYQQTPGQGLQFLFEYFSETQRNKGNFPGRFSGRQFSNSRSEMNVSTLELGDSALYLCASSSRQGNYNEQFFGPGTRLTVL.

The V gene is TRBV19, the J gene TRBJ2-7; 7 bases fit TRBD2. The V segment lost 5 bases and the J segment 3 bases; nucleotides outside the gene matches: 7. The CDR3 length is 14 residues. Germline assignment: CDR1 LNHDA and CDR2 SQIVND (reference sequence). CDR3 residues: CASSASGQFYEQYF. The CDR3 nucleotides are TGTGCCAGTAGTGCTAGCGGCCAATTCTACGAGCAGTACTTC.

This clone has just one count. This chain uses TRBV18 with TRBJ1-5; D unresolved. The germline V gene encodes CDR1 KGHSH and CDR2 LQKENI. Trimming removed 6 bases at V and 4 bases at J, with 10 bases between. CDR3 length: 13 residues. The CDR3 sequence: CASSRQGNQPQHF. In nucleotides, the CDR3 is TGTGCCAGCTCCCGACAAGGTAATCAGCCCCAGCATTTT.

This CDR3 is CASGLGKGGYTF. CDR3 DNA: TGTGCTAGTGGTTTGGGCAAAGGGGGCTACACCTTC. This rearrangement joins TRBV12-5 to TRBJ1-2; D remains ambiguous. The germline V gene has CDR1 LGHNT and CDR2 FRNRAP. The CDR3 has 12 residues. V lost 1 base, J lost 8 bases, and 8 bases lay in between.

This chain links TRBV24-1 with TRBJ2-1; D is unresolved. CDR3 length: 12 amino acids. From germline, CDR1 is KGHDR and CDR2 SFDVKD. V was clipped by 3 bases and J by 3 bases, with 2 bases between them. CDR3 region: CATSDGYNEQFF. CDR3 DNA: TGTGCCACCAGTGATGGCTACAATGAGCAGTTCTTC.

The genes are TRBV3-1 (or the pseudogene TRBV3-2) and TRBJ1-4; maybe TRBD1 (5 bases). The CDR3 is 16 residues long. Germline loops: CDR1 LGHDT, CDR2 YNNKEL (reference sequence). V lost 1 base and J lost 6, with 15 bases in between. In DNA form, the CDR3 reads TGTGCCAGCAGCCAAGTCGAATGGGGGTCGTATGAAAAACTGTTTTTT. It codes for CASSQVEWGSYEKLFF.

About this clone: Other DNA sequences from this sample encode an identical CDR3 as well. The chain uses TRBV7-8 and TRBJ2-5; no clear D. The CDR3 extends over 12 amino acids. The germline V gene encodes CDR1 SGHVS and CDR2 FQNEAQ. Deletions cut 3 bases from V and 5 bases from J, with 7 bases between. The chain's CDR3 is CASSFVSETQYF. The CDR3 DNA is TGTGCCAGCAGCTTCGTTAGTGAGACCCAGTACTTC.

This clone was observed a single time. This sequence joins TRBV28 and TRBJ1-2; 7 bases match TRBD1. V lost 1 base to trimming and J lost 6 bases; unmatched junction nucleotides: 8. This CDR3 has 15 amino acids. Germline CDR1 is MDHEN and CDR2 is SYDVKM. CDR3 nucleotide sequence: TGTGCCAGCAGTTTATTTCAGGGACAGAGTCATGGCTACACCTTC. It specifies CASSLFQGQSHGYTF.

In this sample, this clone turned up once. The rearrangement joins TRBV27 to TRBJ1-6; D is unresolved. CDR1 MNHEY and CDR2 SMNVEV come from the germline V gene (reference sequence). The CDR3 contains 13 residues. V was cut by 5 bases and J by 7 bases, with 9 bases left in between. CDR3 in amino acids: CASSPRTNSPLHF. CDR3 in DNA: TGTGCCAGCAGTCCCCGGACGAATTCACCCCTCCACTTT.

As concerns this clone: The same CDR3 also results from other DNA sequences found in this sample. The rearrangement links TRBV6-5 to TRBJ2-1; D may be TRBD2 (7 bases). Germline-derived CDR1 and CDR2 are MNHEY and SVGAGI. The CDR3 sequence is 13 residues long. V lost 9 bases to trimming and J lost 8 bases, with 17 bases between them. The CDR3 DNA is TGTGCCAGTAAAGAAAGAGGGGGGGATGAGCAGTTCTTC. Translating gives CASKERGGDEQFF.

In this sample, this clone turned up once. V is TRBV28 and J is TRBJ2-2, with a possible D match to TRBD2 (5 bases). Germline-derived CDR1 and CDR2 are MDHEN and SYDVKM. The CDR3 sequence is 14 residues long. Trimming shortened V by 5 bases and J by 9 bases, and 16 bases separated the two germline ends. The CDR3 protein is CASSPGTINRELFF. The CDR3 bases are TGTGCCAGCAGTCCGGGAACTATTAACCGGGAGCTGTTTTTT.

The V and J genes are TRBV2 and TRBJ2-7; TRBD1 is a possible D gene (5 bases). The V gene lost 0 bases and the J gene lost 1 base, with 10 bases spanning the gap. Germline V CDR1 and CDR2: SNHLY, FYNNEI. This CDR3 comprises 15 residues. CDR3 sequence (DNA): TGTGCCAGCAGTGAAGCGCGACAGCGATCCTACGAGCAGTACTTC. Encoded protein: CASSEARQRSYEQYF.

The rearrangement links TRBV7-3 to TRBJ1-1; D may be TRBD1 (6 bases). The CDR3 length is 15 residues. CDR1 is SGHTA, CDR2 FQGTGA, per germline. Trimming left V 4 bases short and J 2 bases short, with 14 bases between. As DNA, the CDR3 is TGTGCCAGCAGCTCACAGGGAGGGGGAAACACTGAAGCTTTCTTT. Protein sequence: CASSSQGGGNTEAFF.

This clone was seen more than once but under ten times. The chain combines TRBV27 with TRBJ1-3, with D possibly TRBD1 on 5 matching bases. Trimming took 4 bases from V and 0 from J, leaving 13 bases between them. Germline CDR1 is MNHEY and CDR2 is SMNVEV (reference sequence). This CDR3 has 16 residues. CDR3 bases: TGTGCCAGCAGTTCAAATCCAGGGAGCTCTGGAAACACCATATATTTT. As protein: CASSSNPGSSGNTIYF.

The chain employs TRBV30 and TRBJ1-3, with D possibly being TRBD1 (5 bases). This CDR3 spans 13 amino acids. Germline V CDR1 and CDR2: GTSNPN, SVGIG (reference sequence). Trimming left V 4 bases short and J 0 bases short, with 7 bases between. This CDR3 reads CAWTGHSGNTIYF. As DNA, the CDR3 is TGTGCCTGGACAGGGCACTCTGGAAACACCATATATTTT.

The chain is built from TRBV3-1 (or the pseudogene TRBV3-2) and TRBJ1-3; TRBD1 might be the D (5 bases). V gave up 4 bases and J gave up 3 bases, with 10 bases separating them. The length of the CDR3 is 14 residues. Germline CDR1 is LGHDT and CDR2 is YNNKEL (reference sequence). Written as DNA, the CDR3 is TGTGCCAGCAGCCCAGGGCAAAGTGGAAACACCATATATTTT. Translation: CASSPGQSGNTIYF.

V and J are TRBV3-1 (or the pseudogene TRBV3-2) and TRBJ1-4; no clear D gene. This CDR3 contains 14 residues. Germline CDR1 is LGHDT and CDR2 is YNNKEL (reference sequence). V shed 6 bases and J shed 4 bases, with 12 bases lying between them. CDR3 region: CASSFKGGNEKLFF. The CDR3 DNA reads as TGTGCCAGCAGTTTCAAGGGTGGTAATGAAAAACTGTTTTTT.

The chain links TRBV6-5 to TRBJ1-5; tentatively, D is TRBD1 (6 bases). The CDR3 loop spans 14 amino acids. The V gene lost 6 bases and the J gene lost 5 bases, with 14 bases spanning the gap. The germline CDR1 and CDR2 sequences are MNHEY and SVGAGI. The CDR3: CASRGNRVHQPQHF. The CDR3 region has the DNA TGTGCCAGCAGGGGTAACAGGGTCCATCAGCCCCAGCATTTT.

This clone was picked up a small number of times. This rearrangement joins TRBV4-2 to TRBJ1-2; tentatively, D is TRBD1 (6 bases). CDR1 is LGHNA, CDR2 YNFKEQ, per germline. The V gene lost 1 base and the J gene lost 7 bases, with 13 bases spanning the gap. The CDR3 extends over 14 amino acids. CDR3 nucleotides: TGTGCCAGCAGCCAAGGCTCAGGGGAAAGTGGCTACACCTTC. Residues: CASSQGSGESGYTF.

The chain is built from TRBV6-6 and TRBJ1-6; D is ambiguous. Trimming took 6 bases from V and 4 from J, leaving 7 bases between them. CDR1 and CDR2 (germline): MNHNY, SVGAGI (reference sequence). This CDR3 contains 13 residues. DNA for the CDR3: TGTGCCAGCAGGTCCCTGTATAATTCACCCCTCCACTTT. It specifies CASRSLYNSPLHF.

The rearrangement uses TRBV3-1 (or the pseudogene TRBV3-2) and TRBJ2-5; 9 bases fit TRBD1. Germline lookup yields CDR1 LGHDT and CDR2 YNNKEL (reference sequence). V lost 5 bases and J lost 1; bases outside the gene matches: 8. The CDR3 spans 16 residues. The CDR3, as DNA: TGTGCCAGCAGCGCCCACCGGGACAGGGTCCAAGAGACCCAGTACTTC. This encodes CASSAHRDRVQETQYF.

The chain joins TRBV30 to TRBJ2-1; unclear D gene. Germline-derived CDR1 and CDR2 are GTSNPN and SVGIG (reference sequence). CDR3 length equals 13 residues. V lost 0 bases and J 2 bases, leaving 5 bases between the germline ends. For the CDR3, the DNA is TGTGCCTGGAGTGTGGCTGCCTACAATGAGCAGTTCTTC. Protein: CAWSVAAYNEQFF.

The chain combines TRBV5-1 with TRBJ1-4; D uncertain. Germline V CDR1 and CDR2: SGHRS, YFSETQ. The V and J ends lost 4 bases and 4 bases respectively, with 5 bases between them. The CDR3 runs 12 residues. The CDR3 reads CASSGDNEKLFF. The CDR3 DNA follows: TGCGCCAGCAGCGGGGATAATGAAAAACTGTTTTTT.

A single count supports this clone. CDR3 nucleotides: TGTGCCAGCTCACCAAGACAGGGTGGATTGCAGCCCCAGCATTTT. It translates to CASSPRQGGLQPQHF. The rearrangement links TRBV18 to TRBJ1-5, with TRBD1 identical over 7 bases. J gave up 7 bases and V 2 bases, and 8 bases lay outside the gene matches. The germline gives CDR1 KGHSH, CDR2 LQKENI. The CDR3 loop spans 15 amino acids.

The rearrangement links TRBV18 to TRBJ1-2; no reliable D call. Germline V gene data show CDR1 as KGHSH and CDR2 as LQKENI. The germline V and J ends were trimmed by 3 bases and 2 bases, with 7 bases remaining between them. The CDR3 spans 13 residues. The CDR3 protein is CASSPNDNYGYTF. The CDR3 region has the DNA TGTGCCAGCTCACCTAATGACAACTATGGCTACACCTTC.

In the case of this clone: Other DNA sequences of this sample code for an identical CDR3. This chain joins TRBV27 and TRBJ2-7; 7 nucleotides line up with TRBD1. The germline CDR1 and CDR2 sequences are MNHEY and SMNVEV (reference sequence). Trimming cost V 5 bases and J 0 bases; bases outside gene matches: 4. CDR3 size: 14 residues. The CDR3 loop reads CASSPRQGSYEQYF. CDR3 sequence (DNA): TGTGCCAGCAGTCCCCGACAGGGCTCCTACGAGCAGTACTTC.

The chain links TRBV5-1 to TRBJ1-4, with D perhaps matching TRBD1 (5 bases). Germline values: CDR1 SGHRS, CDR2 YFSETQ. V was shortened by 1 base and J by 8 bases, with 15 bases between the two germline ends. The CDR3 has 15 amino acids. Here the CDR3 DNA reads TGCGCCAGCAGCTTGTTAGTTGGGGCAGAAGAAAAACTGTTTTTT. This codes for CASSLLVGAEEKLFF.

The chain recombines TRBV15 with TRBJ2-1; D not resolved. CDR1 is LNHNV, CDR2 YYDKDF, per germline (reference sequence). The CDR3 covers 15 residues. V was trimmed by 2 bases and J by 2 bases, leaving 10 bases between them. This chain's CDR3 is CATSRRGGPYNEQFF. The CDR3 region has the DNA TGTGCCACCAGCAGAAGAGGCGGCCCCTACAATGAGCAGTTCTTC. The full variable domain, its missing parts supplied by reference TRBV15 and TRBJ2-1, is DAMVIQNPRYQVTQFGKPVTLSCSQTLNHNVMYWYQQKSSQAPKLLFHYYDKDFNNEADTPDNFQSRRPNTSFCFLDIRSPGLGDTAMYLCATSRRGGPYNEQFFGPGTRLTVL.